The rows below give T cell receptor beta chains drawn from one sample of a study of OX40 agonist ivuxolimab in advanced cancers. Profiling relied on immunoSEQ multiplex PCR, and the TCRdb table lists in-frame clones only, not all of them. The sample shows about 51,000 clones, around nine tenths of them seen only once. Sequencing was performed on CD4+ or CD8+ T cells sorted from blood, taken in a trial of the OX40 agonist ivuxolimab. These receptors came from an adult with an advanced solid tumor such as melanoma, head and neck, liver or kidney cancer. CDR3s include the opening cysteine and the closing phenylalanine or tryptophan. A D gene is named only where the DNA matches it firmly. Clone sizes are given selectively: once, few, many, or a class where the clone is expanded.

v_gene	d_gene	j_gene	abundance	CDR3aa	CDR3nt
TRBV6-5	NA	TRBJ2-1	NA	CASSLGAQPQFF	TGTGCCAGCAGTCTCGGAGCTCAACCCCAGTTCTTC
TRBV5-5	NA	TRBJ1-2	NA	CASSFGRGGYTF	TGTGCCAGCAGCTTCGGACGCGGGGGCTACACCTTC
TRBV2	TRBD1	TRBJ1-5	NA	CASRKGTGGDGNQPQHF	TGTGCCAGCAGGAAAGGGACAGGGGGGGATGGCAATCAGCCCCAGCATTTT
TRBV5-5	NA	TRBJ2-3	NA	CASSHRDRYTDTQYF	TGTGCCAGCAGCCACCGGGACCGGTACACAGATACGCAGTATTTT
TRBV5-6	NA	TRBJ2-2	NA	CASSLGGRLGELFF	TGTGCCAGCAGCTTGGGAGGGCGCCTCGGGGAGCTGTTTTTT
TRBV7-2	NA	TRBJ1-4	NA	CASSFLAREKLFF	TGTGCCAGCAGCTTTCTTGCTCGGGAAAAACTGTTTTTT
TRBV27	TRBD1	TRBJ1-2	NA	CASSLSTGGRGYGYTF	TGTGCCAGCAGTTTATCCACAGGGGGCCGAGGCTATGGCTACACCTTC
TRBV5-6	TRBD2	TRBJ2-1	NA	CASYNLAGGYNEQFF	TGTGCCAGCTACAATCTAGCGGGAGGTTACAATGAGCAGTTCTTC
TRBV5-1	NA	TRBJ2-1	once	CASSWGQTYNEQFF	TGCGCCAGCAGCTGGGGACAAACCTACAATGAGCAGTTCTTC
TRBV19	TRBD2	TRBJ2-3	NA	CASSIVSGSKDTQYF	TGTGCCAGTAGTATAGTGAGCGGGAGTAAAGATACGCAGTATTTT
TRBV29-1	NA	TRBJ2-1	few	CSVEDLRGPGRFLYNEQFF	TGCAGCGTTGAAGATCTTAGGGGCCCGGGACGGTTCCTTTACAATGAGCAGTTCTTC
TRBV2	TRBD2	TRBJ2-5	NA	CASKGAGSLQETQYF	TGTGCCAGCAAAGGAGCGGGGTCCCTCCAAGAGACCCAGTACTTC
TRBV29-1	TRBD1	TRBJ1-2	NA	CSALGTGVGYTF	TGCAGCGCCCTCGGGACAGGGGTAGGCTACACCTTC
TRBV6-1	NA	TRBJ1-1	few	CASSDMAGTEAFF	TGTGCCAGCAGTGATATGGCTGGGACTGAAGCTTTCTTT
TRBV27	NA	TRBJ1-6	once	CASSLWLDSPLHF	TGTGCCAGCAGTTTATGGTTGGATTCACCCCTCCACTTT
TRBV7-8	NA	TRBJ2-2	NA	CASSSGHPNTGELFF	TGTGCCAGCAGCTCGGGACACCCGAACACCGGGGAGCTGTTTTTT
TRBV15	NA	TRBJ2-2	NA	CATSRVAGELFF	TGTGCCACCAGCCGGGTAGCCGGGGAGCTGTTTTTT
TRBV19	TRBD1	TRBJ2-3	NA	CASFGGQSTDTQYF	TGTGCCAGTTTTGGGGGACAGTCCACAGATACGCAGTATTTT
TRBV28	TRBD1	TRBJ1-2	NA	CASTRQGGEYGYTF	TGTGCCAGCACCAGACAGGGGGGAGAGTATGGCTACACCTTC
TRBV28	NA	TRBJ2-7	once	CASGWVRPYEQYF	TGTGCCAGCGGGTGGGTCCGGCCCTACGAGCAGTACTTC
TRBV6-4	NA	TRBJ2-2	NA	CASSGHTGELFF	TGTGCCAGCAGTGGGCACACCGGGGAGCTGTTTTTT
TRBV7-9	TRBD2	TRBJ2-5	NA	CASSFIAGGDQETQYF	TGTGCCAGCAGCTTCATAGCGGGAGGGGACCAAGAGACCCAGTACTTC